This is a list of T cell receptor beta chains from one sample in a study of T-cell memory formation after mild COVID-19. MiXCR, applied by TCRdb to the 5' RACE reads, yields one record per CDR3 protein. The sample comprises about 600,000 distinct CDR3 sequences, less than 25% of which are singletons, and about 8.2% rests with the top ten. Sequencing was carried out using PBMCs or a T cell subset sorted from them (not recorded which). The source is an adult woman who had mild COVID-19 (a few samples of this study predate the infection). Cell type and time point are not known. The CDR3 runs from the conserved cysteine through the conserved F or W. The D gene is left open where the match is weak. Not every row has a clone size; where given, it reads once, few, many or a size class.

clone_size: few; j_call: TRBJ2-7; v_call: TRBV7-9; d_call: .; cdr3_nt: TGTGCCAGCAGCTTATCGAGGGGCTACGACGAGCAGTACTTC; cdr3_aa: CASSLSRGYDEQYF
clone_size: .; j_call: TRBJ2-7; v_call: TRBV6-5; d_call: TRBD2; cdr3_nt: TGTGCCAGCAGTTACGATGGGGGCCCCGGGACTAGCGGAACTTACGAGCAGTACTTC; cdr3_aa: CASSYDGGPGTSGTYEQYF
clone_size: few; j_call: TRBJ2-2; v_call: TRBV4-2; d_call: .; cdr3_nt: TGTGCCAGCAGCCCTAGAGAGGGGTCCCCCACCGGGGAGCTGTTTTTT; cdr3_aa: CASSPREGSPTGELFF
clone_size: .; j_call: TRBJ2-1; v_call: TRBV14; d_call: .; cdr3_nt: TGTGCCAGCAGCCAGGGATTTAACAATGAGCAGTTCTTC; cdr3_aa: CASSQGFNNEQFF
clone_size: few; j_call: TRBJ1-1; v_call: TRBV12-5; d_call: .; cdr3_nt: TGTGCTAGTGGTTTGAACTCTTACAGGGATAACGGTACTGAAGCTTTCTTT; cdr3_aa: CASGLNSYRDNGTEAFF
clone_size: .; j_call: TRBJ2-1; v_call: TRBV14; d_call: TRBD2; cdr3_nt: TGTGCCAGCAGCCGGGACCAAGGACTAGCGTCGAATGAGCAGTTCTTC; cdr3_aa: CASSRDQGLASNEQFF
clone_size: .; j_call: TRBJ2-5; v_call: TRBV7-7; d_call: .; cdr3_nt: TGTGCCAGCAGCTTAGGGTTCCGGGGGCTAGGTGAGACCCAGTACTTC; cdr3_aa: CASSLGFRGLGETQYF
clone_size: many; j_call: TRBJ2-3; v_call: TRBV7-2; d_call: TRBD2; cdr3_nt: TGTGCCAGCAGCTTAGTAGCGGGAGCCATCTCAGATACGCAGTATTTT; cdr3_aa: CASSLVAGAISDTQYF
clone_size: few; j_call: TRBJ2-3; v_call: TRBV7-9; d_call: .; cdr3_nt: TGTGCCAGCGGGGGCCTAGGCCTCACAGATACGCAGTATTTT; cdr3_aa: CASGGLGLTDTQYF
clone_size: few; j_call: TRBJ2-1; v_call: TRBV29-1; d_call: TRBD2; cdr3_nt: TGCAGCGTTGCCCATACTAGCGGTTCCTCCTACAATGAGCAGTTCTTC; cdr3_aa: CSVAHTSGSSYNEQFF
clone_size: few; j_call: TRBJ1-6; v_call: TRBV3-1; d_call: .; cdr3_nt: TGTGCCAGCAGCTACGTCCAGGGAACCAATTCACCCCTCCACTTT; cdr3_aa: CASSYVQGTNSPLHF
clone_size: few; j_call: TRBJ2-7; v_call: TRBV12-3/TRBV12-4; d_call: .; cdr3_nt: TGTGCCAGCGTCTTCTCCTACGAGCAGTACTTC; cdr3_aa: CASVFSYEQYF
clone_size: many; j_call: TRBJ2-7; v_call: TRBV7-9; d_call: .; cdr3_nt: TGTGCCAGCAGCTCGGGACCCCCCTACGAGCAGTACTTC; cdr3_aa: CASSSGPPYEQYF
clone_size: few; j_call: TRBJ2-7; v_call: TRBV6-1; d_call: TRBD1; cdr3_nt: TGTGCCAGCACCGGAGACAGGGATCCCTACGAGCAGTACTTC; cdr3_aa: CASTGDRDPYEQYF
clone_size: .; j_call: TRBJ1-1; v_call: TRBV24-1; d_call: .; cdr3_nt: TGTGCCACCAGTGAGAGGAACACTGAAGCTTTCTTT; cdr3_aa: CATSERNTEAFF
clone_size: .; j_call: TRBJ2-4; v_call: TRBV4-1; d_call: TRBD2; cdr3_nt: TGCGCCAGCAGCCCCCCGGGGGGGGCGCAGAGAAACATTCAGTACTTC; cdr3_aa: CASSPPGGAQRNIQYF
clone_size: .; j_call: TRBJ1-2; v_call: TRBV3-1; d_call: .; cdr3_nt: TGTGCCAGCAGCCAAGGGGCCGCCGTACGGGGCTACACCTTC; cdr3_aa: CASSQGAAVRGYTF
clone_size: few; j_call: TRBJ2-3; v_call: TRBV9; d_call: .; cdr3_nt: TGTGCCAGCAGCGCTAGCGCTCTAAGCACAGATACGCAGTATTTT; cdr3_aa: CASSASALSTDTQYF
clone_size: .; j_call: TRBJ2-7; v_call: TRBV4-1; d_call: TRBD1; cdr3_nt: TGCGCCAGCAGCCAAGATTTAGGACAGGGGCCCTACGAGCAGTACTTC; cdr3_aa: CASSQDLGQGPYEQYF
clone_size: .; j_call: TRBJ2-7; v_call: TRBV5-5; d_call: .; cdr3_nt: TGTGCCAGCAGCTTTCACAGGGAGACCTACGAGCAGTACTTC; cdr3_aa: CASSFHRETYEQYF
clone_size: few; j_call: TRBJ2-1; v_call: TRBV7-9; d_call: TRBD2; cdr3_nt: TGTGCCAGCAGCTTGCCGGCGGGGGGCCAGAACAATGAGCAGTTCTTC; cdr3_aa: CASSLPAGGQNNEQFF
clone_size: .; j_call: TRBJ2-7; v_call: TRBV7-6; d_call: TRBD1; cdr3_nt: TGTGCCAGCAGTTCCGGGACAGCGCCATCCTACGAGCAGTACTTC; cdr3_aa: CASSSGTAPSYEQYF
clone_size: .; j_call: TRBJ2-1; v_call: TRBV7-2; d_call: .; cdr3_nt: TGTGCCAGCAGCTTAGTAGGTGTGGGGAGCTACAATGAGCAGTTCTTC; cdr3_aa: CASSLVGVGSYNEQFF
clone_size: .; j_call: TRBJ2-1; v_call: TRBV5-1; d_call: TRBD2; cdr3_nt: TGCGCCAGCAGCTCACCCACTAGCGGGAGGGCCAACAATGAGCAGTTCTTC; cdr3_aa: CASSSPTSGRANNEQFF
clone_size: once; j_call: TRBJ2-3; v_call: TRBV3-1; d_call: TRBD2; cdr3_nt: TGTGCCAGCAGCCAAGATTGGGTAGCGGGGGGTTACCAGGATACGCAGTATTTT; cdr3_aa: CASSQDWVAGGYQDTQYF
clone_size: .; j_call: TRBJ1-1; v_call: TRBV18; d_call: .; cdr3_nt: TGTGCCAGCTCCGACGTAAACACTGAAGCTTTCTTT; cdr3_aa: CASSDVNTEAFF
clone_size: few; j_call: TRBJ2-3; v_call: TRBV9; d_call: .; cdr3_nt: TGTGCCAGCAGCGTAGACGGTGCTAGCACAGATACGCAGTATTTT; cdr3_aa: CASSVDGASTDTQYF
clone_size: .; j_call: TRBJ2-5; v_call: TRBV7-9; d_call: TRBD2; cdr3_nt: TGTGCCAGCAGCCGGAGTGGCGGGGGGCTGGGGACCCAGTACTTC; cdr3_aa: CASSRSGGGLGTQYF
clone_size: many; j_call: TRBJ2-1; v_call: TRBV3-1; d_call: .; cdr3_nt: TGTGCCAGCAGCCAAGTCCCGGGGGCCCCGTACAATGAGCAGTTCTTC; cdr3_aa: CASSQVPGAPYNEQFF
clone_size: few; j_call: TRBJ2-1; v_call: TRBV5-6; d_call: TRBD2; cdr3_nt: TGTGCCAGCAGACCGCGGGGGGTGAATGAGCAGTTCTTC; cdr3_aa: CASRPRGVNEQFF
clone_size: many; j_call: TRBJ2-1; v_call: TRBV24-1; d_call: .; cdr3_nt: TGTGCCACCAGTGAGGGCGGGGACTACAATGAGCAGTTCTTC; cdr3_aa: CATSEGGDYNEQFF
clone_size: few; j_call: TRBJ2-1; v_call: TRBV6-2/TRBV6-3; d_call: TRBD2; cdr3_nt: TGTGCCAGCAGTTACTTCGGGAGGGGGGACAATGAGCAGTTCTTC; cdr3_aa: CASSYFGRGDNEQFF
clone_size: .; j_call: TRBJ2-1; v_call: TRBV2; d_call: TRBD1; cdr3_nt: TGTGCCAGCAGGGATGCAGGGGGTCAGCAGTTCTTC; cdr3_aa: CASRDAGGQQFF
clone_size: .; j_call: TRBJ2-5; v_call: TRBV10-3; d_call: .; cdr3_nt: TGTGCCATCGCGGCGAACCAAGAGACCCAGTACTTC; cdr3_aa: CAIAANQETQYF
clone_size: .; j_call: TRBJ2-3; v_call: TRBV20-1; d_call: .; cdr3_nt: TGCAGTGCTCATAAGGGCGCAGATACGCAGTATTTT; cdr3_aa: CSAHKGADTQYF
clone_size: .; j_call: TRBJ2-2; v_call: TRBV5-1; d_call: TRBD1; cdr3_nt: TGCGCCAGCACAGGGACAGGGAACACCGGGGAGCTGTTTTTT; cdr3_aa: CASTGTGNTGELFF
clone_size: few; j_call: TRBJ2-7; v_call: TRBV4-3; d_call: .; cdr3_nt: TGCGCCAGCAGCCAGTACCTCAACCCGTCTATTCCGGGCGAGCAGTACTTC; cdr3_aa: CASSQYLNPSIPGEQYF
clone_size: .; j_call: TRBJ1-2; v_call: TRBV21-1; d_call: .; cdr3_nt: TGTGCCAGCAGCAAAGAGCGAAGAAGGGGGCAGGGCTATGGCTACACCTTC; cdr3_aa: CASSKERRRGQGYGYTF
clone_size: few; j_call: TRBJ2-6; v_call: TRBV6-5; d_call: .; cdr3_nt: TGTGCCAGCGCAACTTCTGGGGCCAACGTCCTGACTTTC; cdr3_aa: CASATSGANVLTF
clone_size: few; j_call: TRBJ1-1; v_call: TRBV5-6; d_call: .; cdr3_nt: TGTGCCAGCAGCCTAAATTTGGGGCGTGAAGCTTTCTTT; cdr3_aa: CASSLNLGREAFF
clone_size: many; j_call: TRBJ2-1; v_call: TRBV5-1; d_call: TRBD2; cdr3_nt: TGCGCCAGCAGCTTGGTTGCGGGGGCCTACAATGAGCAGTTCTTC; cdr3_aa: CASSLVAGAYNEQFF